This T cell receptor (beta chain) was retrieved from a study of T cell clonality in common variable immunodeficiency. V shed 2 bases and J 2 bases; nucleotides not matched to a gene: 7. Germline V gene data show CDR1 as SQVTM and CDR2 as ANQGSEA. CDR3 size: 16 residues. This clone was seen repeatedly, ten times or more. Antigen unknown. The DNA ends 3 residues before the CDR3 does, and the rest of the CDR3 is filled in from the germline J gene. Findings and limits, study-wide: Fewer deletions and N-nucleotide insertions were reportedly seen in common variable immunodeficiency TCR beta sequences. Compared with healthy controls, CVID subjects showed increased TCRbeta clonality, mostly in about a third.

Sequenced by immunoSEQ multiplex PCR; TCRdb stores in-frame clones only, minus some. The sample has over 20,000 clones, none seen only once. The sample was peripheral blood mononuclear cells. The source of this sequence is a human donor with common variable immunodeficiency. This chain uses TRBV29-1 with TRBJ1-2; 11 nucleotides align to TRBD1. The DNA read from the CDR3 is TGCAGCGTTGAACGACGGGACAGGGGGTTCAACTATGGC. Translating it yields CSVERRDRGFNYG. The full CDR3 protein is CSVERRDRGFNYGYTF.